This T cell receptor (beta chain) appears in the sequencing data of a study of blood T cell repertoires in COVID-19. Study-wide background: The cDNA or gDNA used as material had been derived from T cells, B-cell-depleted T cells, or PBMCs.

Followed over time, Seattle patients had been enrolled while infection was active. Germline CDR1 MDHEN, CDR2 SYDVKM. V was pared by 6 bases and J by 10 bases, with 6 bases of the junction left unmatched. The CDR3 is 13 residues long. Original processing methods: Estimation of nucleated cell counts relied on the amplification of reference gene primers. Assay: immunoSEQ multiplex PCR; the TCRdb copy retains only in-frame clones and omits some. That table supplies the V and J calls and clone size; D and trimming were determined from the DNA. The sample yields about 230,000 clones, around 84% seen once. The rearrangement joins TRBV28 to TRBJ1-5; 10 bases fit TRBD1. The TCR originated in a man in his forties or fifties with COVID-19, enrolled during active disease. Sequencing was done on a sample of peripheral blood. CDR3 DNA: TGTGCCAGCAGGCGGGACAGGGGATATCCCCAGCATTTT. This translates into CASRRDRGYPQHF.